This T cell receptor beta chain was observed in a study of blood T cell repertoires in COVID-19. Study information: Nucleic acid was either cDNA or gDNA, and it came from T cells, B-cell-depleted T cells, or PBMCs.

All enrollees were roughly 18 to 90 years old and from approximately 25 US areas. Germline V gives CDR1 ENHRY, CDR2 SYGVKD. The CDR3 extends over 17 amino acids. J gave up 4 bases and V 6 bases, and 12 bases lay outside the gene matches. Original processing methods: Quantification of nucleated cells was approximated via reference gene primer amplification. Sequencing used immunoSEQ multiplex PCR; TCRdb keeps in-frame clones, though not all of them. That table is the source of V, J and clone size, and D and trimming were worked out from the DNA. Here the sample spans a few hundred thousand clones, over 85% being singletons.

The chain links TRBV10-3 to TRBJ2-6; 7 nucleotides match TRBD1. Source material: PBMCs or T cells enriched from blood (not recorded which). The receptor comes from a woman in her 30s who had recovered from COVID-19. The DNA for the CDR3 is TGTGCCATCAGGACCAACGACAGGGCTTCCGGGGCCAACGTCCTGACTTTC. Amino acids: CAIRTNDRASGANVLTF.